This T cell receptor (beta chain) was captured in a study of blood T cells in healthy people across ages. Overall study: Per every two T cells, about one barcoded beta molecule was captured by template switching.

V lost 3 bases to trimming and J lost 0 bases, with 15 bases between them. The CDR3 totals 16 residues. Germline assignment: CDR1 SGHRS and CDR2 YFSETQ. Study-wide results and limits: Age brought a roughly linear fall in TCR beta diversity measured per million T cells. No conclusive comparison of naive versus antigen-experienced cells was possible with unsorted PBMCs. Naive CD4+ cells and diversity were both higher in long-lived donors than in aged donors.

This clonotype was observed a handful of times. Its antigen remains unidentified. A second PCR of roughly 7 to 11 cycles used a sample-barcoded 5' primer and a J-beta primer mix. TCRdb re-analysed the 5' RACE reads in MiXCR, keeping a single row per CDR3 protein. The sample lists 1.5 million to 2 million distinct CDR3 sequences, around half seen once, with approximately 2% in the top ten. The chain has TRBV5-1 and TRBJ1-1; D not certain. The source is a woman between 40 and 50 years old in good health. Material: blood. CDR3 region: CASSYLGRGVNTEAFF. CDR3 coding DNA: TGCGCCAGCAGCTACCTCGGTCGGGGAGTGAACACTGAAGCTTTCTTT.